This T cell receptor beta chain comes out of a study of shared clonotypes between healthy human individuals. Assay: immunoSEQ multiplex PCR; the TCRdb copy retains only in-frame clones and omits some. The table shows 110,000 or so clones, with around 66% occurring only once. The CDR3 runs to 17 residues. Deletions cut 1 base from V and 0 bases from J, with 13 bases between. The germline gives CDR1 MDHEN, CDR2 SYDVKM. This sequence was found in a woman in her twenties or thirties in good health. The sample consisted of memory CD8+ T cells sorted from blood. As to subset: CD45RO+ cells pooled with CCR7-negative TemRA cells. The chain carries TRBV28 and TRBJ1-5; D is possibly TRBD1 (5 bases). CDR3 in amino acids: CASSLLGDPYSNQPQHF. For the CDR3, the DNA is TGTGCCAGCAGTTTATTAGGGGATCCCTATAGCAATCAGCCCCAGCATTTT.